The 19 T cell receptor beta chains given below trace back to one sample, sequenced in a study of blood T cell repertoires in COVID-19. Data came from immunoSEQ multiplex PCR; TCRdb stores just in-frame clones and leaves some out. The data hold 150,000 to 200,000 clones, with roughly 77% observed a single time. Sequenced sample: peripheral blood. These receptors were collected from a human donor in a cohort sampled during active COVID-19.

This clone occurred a few times. The chain uses TRBV4-3 and TRBJ2-4, with TRBD1 identical over 9 bases. Germline loops: CDR1 LGHNA, CDR2 YSLEER. V lost 1 base, J lost 4 bases, and 5 bases stayed unmatched. This CDR3 has 16 amino acids. CDR3 in DNA: TGCGCCAGCAGCCAAGTTCTGGGGACAGGGAAAAACATTCAGTACTTC. This encodes CASSQVLGTGKNIQYF.

The V and J genes are TRBV6-2 or TRBV6-3 and TRBJ2-2, with 14 bases fitting TRBD2. Germline V gives CDR1 MNHEY, CDR2 SVGEGT. V lost 5 bases, J lost 4 bases, and 9 bases stayed unmatched. The CDR3 extends over 18 amino acids. CDR3 in amino acids: CASSPGTSGGPGTGELFF. As DNA, the CDR3 is TGTGCCAGCAGTCCCGGGACTAGCGGGGGACCCGGCACCGGGGAGCTGTTTTTT.

This clone appeared a few times. This chain joins TRBV18 and TRBJ2-7; 7 nucleotides align to TRBD1. Per germline, CDR1 KGHSH and CDR2 LQKENI. This CDR3 comprises 13 residues. J lost 4 bases, V lost 2 bases, and 2 bases had no gene match. DNA for the CDR3: TGTGCCAGCTCACCAAGGACAGGTTACGAGCAGTACTTC. The encoded protein is CASSPRTGYEQYF.

The chain joins TRBV18 to TRBJ1-3; TRBD1 agrees at 9 bases. Germline V gene sequence: CDR1 KGHSH, CDR2 LQKENI. The J segment lost 7 bases and the V segment lost 9 bases, leaving 7 bases of the junction unmatched. The CDR3 is 13 amino acids. The CDR3, as DNA: TGTGCCAGTTCCCGGGACAGGGAGAACACCATATATTTT. This gives the protein CASSRDRENTIYF.

The chain uses TRBV6-2 or TRBV6-3 and TRBJ1-1, with 7 positions matching TRBD1. Per germline, CDR1 MNHEY and CDR2 SVGEGT. After removal of 2 bases from V and 4 bases from J, the junction contained 4 bases not matched to a gene. The length of the CDR3 is 14 residues. CDR3 loop: CASSYRPGGTEAFF. CDR3 coding DNA: TGTGCCAGCAGTTACAGGCCAGGGGGCACTGAAGCTTTCTTT.

V is TRBV10-3 and J is TRBJ1-1, with a weak D call TRBD1 (5 bases). The CDR3 covers 15 residues. CDR1 and CDR2 from the germline V gene are ENHRY and SYGVKD. V dropped 7 bases and J dropped 6 bases, with 21 bases sitting between them. The CDR3 DNA reads TGTGCCATCAACAACCCGCCTCGGGGGTTGGCTGAAGCTTTCTTT. This translates into CAINNPPRGLAEAFF.

This clone has only a few counts. The V and J genes are TRBV10-3 and TRBJ2-3; D uncertain. V was shortened by 6 bases and J by 7 bases, with 8 bases between the two germline ends. CDR1 and CDR2 from the germline V gene are ENHRY and SYGVKD. The CDR3 has 11 amino acids. The CDR3 reads CAIRTANTQYF. The CDR3 region has the DNA TGTGCCATCAGGACTGCTAATACGCAGTATTTT.

The chain is built from TRBV7-8 and TRBJ2-1, with D possibly TRBD1 on 6 matching bases. Germline assignment: CDR1 SGHVS and CDR2 FQNEAQ. There are 17 residues in the CDR3. The V end was cut by 5 bases, the J end by 8 bases, with 25 bases between. CDR3 loop: CASSLGSVRGLEDEQFF. CDR3 in DNA: TGTGCCAGCAGCCTGGGGTCAGTCAGGGGCCTCGAGGATGAGCAGTTCTTC.

The chain is built from TRBV7-3 and TRBJ2-1; 8 bases are shared with TRBD2. Germline trimming cut 4 bases from V and 7 bases from J; bases unmatched to any gene: 9. From germline, CDR1 is SGHTA and CDR2 FQGTGA. The CDR3 extends over 15 amino acids. DNA for the CDR3: TGTGCCAGCAGCTCCGGGGGTGTAGCGGGGAATGAGCAGTTCTTC. Translating gives CASSSGGVAGNEQFF.

The rearrangement links TRBV18 to TRBJ2-2, with D possibly TRBD1 on 5 matching bases. V was clipped by 1 base and J by 0 bases, with 9 bases between them. CDR1 KGHSH and CDR2 LQKENI come from the germline V gene. This CDR3 is 16 amino acids long. The CDR3 sequence: CASSPLDSTNTGELFF. In DNA form, the CDR3 reads TGTGCCAGCTCACCACTTGACAGTACGAACACCGGGGAGCTGTTTTTT.

The chain combines TRBV5-8 with TRBJ2-1; 8 bases align to TRBD2. Trimming took 1 base from V and 8 from J; bases not matched to a gene: 8. CDR3 length equals 15 residues. CDR1 and CDR2 (germline): SGHTS, YDEGEE. The CDR3 sequence is CASSLSSGGNDEQFF. CDR3 DNA: TGTGCCAGCAGCTTGTCCAGCGGGGGAAACGATGAGCAGTTCTTC.

This clone was seen a single time. CDR3 loop: CASTLEPYEQYF. The DNA of the CDR3 is TGTGCCAGCACCCTTGAGCCCTACGAGCAGTACTTC. The chain combines TRBV28 with TRBJ2-7; D is undetermined. CDR1 and CDR2 from the germline V gene are MDHEN and SYDVKM. This CDR3 is 12 amino acids long. V shed 7 bases and J shed 2 bases, with 9 bases lying between them. The full variable domain, completed using reference TRBV28 and TRBJ2-7, is DVKVTQSSRYLVKRTGEKVFLECVQDMDHENMFWYRQDPGLGLRLIYFSYDVKMKEKGDIPEGYSVSREKKERFSLILESASTNQTSMYLCASTLEPYEQYFGPGTRLTVT.

This clone was observed a few times. The rearrangement links TRBV4-3 to TRBJ2-6; D is possibly TRBD1 (5 bases). The germline gives CDR1 LGHNA, CDR2 YSLEER. The CDR3 runs 18 residues. Trimming shortened V by 0 bases and J by 2 bases, and 14 bases separated the two germline ends. The CDR3, as DNA: TGCGCCAGCAGCCAAGATCTTAAAGGGGCGGCTGGGGCCAACGTCCTGACTTTC. It specifies CASSQDLKGAAGANVLTF.

The chain couples TRBV30 to TRBJ2-7; 8 positions agree with TRBD1. V lost 4 bases and J lost 1; bases outside the gene matches: 6. This CDR3 comprises 14 residues. Germline lookup yields CDR1 GTSNPN and CDR2 SVGIG (reference sequence). The CDR3 reads CAWNIGTGSYEQYF. CDR3 in DNA: TGTGCCTGGAACATAGGGACAGGTTCCTACGAGCAGTACTTC.

The chain joins TRBV3-1 (or the pseudogene TRBV3-2) to TRBJ2-2; 8 nucleotides match TRBD1. The CDR3 covers 16 residues. The germline CDR1 and CDR2 sequences are LGHDT and YNNKEL (reference sequence). With V trimmed by 5 bases and J by 1 base, 6 bases remained unmatched. The CDR3 is CASSGRTGWNTGELFF. The CDR3 DNA is TGTGCCAGCAGCGGCCGGACAGGGTGGAACACCGGGGAGCTGTTTTTT.

The V gene is TRBV4-3, the J gene TRBJ1-5, with unresolved D. The CDR3 is 13 residues long. Trimming shortened V by 0 bases and J by 7 bases, and 7 bases separated the two germline ends. Germline CDR1 reads LGHNA; CDR2 reads YSLEER. The CDR3: CASSQDLQQPQHF. The CDR3, as DNA: TGCGCCAGCAGCCAAGATTTACAGCAGCCCCAGCATTTT.

The rearrangement joins TRBV9 to TRBJ1-5; 7 bases match TRBD1. The trim removed 5 bases at V and 3 bases at J, leaving 8 bases unmatched. Germline V lookup: CDR1 SGDLS, CDR2 YYNGEE. This CDR3 spans 15 amino acids. CDR3 protein: CASSGLGTANQPQHF. CDR3 bases: TGTGCCAGCAGTGGCCTCGGGACAGCCAATCAGCCCCAGCATTTT.

The chain links TRBV6-2 or TRBV6-3 to TRBJ2-7, with unresolved D. The CDR3 consists of 15 residues. Germline-derived CDR1 and CDR2 are MNHEY and SVGEGT. Trimming cost V 5 bases and J 0 bases, with 14 bases left between them. CDR3 in DNA: TGTGCCAGCAGTACGGTTGGGCACTCCTCCTACGAGCAGTACTTC. It is translated as CASSTVGHSSYEQYF.

The rearrangement uses TRBV7-2 and TRBJ1-2; TRBD1 aligns across 7 bases. V lost 1 base to trimming and J lost 5 bases; unmatched junction nucleotides: 4. CDR1 SGHTA and CDR2 FQGNSA come from the germline V gene. The CDR3 covers 14 residues. CDR3 amino acids: CASSLEGAYYGYTF. The CDR3 nucleotides read TGTGCCAGCAGCTTAGAGGGGGCGTATTATGGCTACACCTTC.